These T cell receptor beta chains were read from a single sample in a study of spatial heterogeneity in lung cancer. One entry per CDR3 protein, called by TCRdb with MiXCR from the 5' RACE reads. The sample holds around 41,000 distinct CDR3 sequences, 20% to 25% seen once. Sample: PBMCs, taken at follow-up. The receptors were sampled from a female donor with early-stage non-small cell lung cancer. Each CDR3 is given with its conserved first and last residue. The order of the fields is V gene, J gene, D gene, clone size, CDR3 DNA, CDR3 protein. A D gene is named only where the DNA matches it firmly. Rows give clone size only sometimes, using once, few, many, or a class for an expanded clone.

V: TRBV7-7; J: TRBJ2-1; D: -; size: -; DNA: TGTGCTAGCAGCCAATATTTCACCTACAATGAGCAGTTCTTC; CDR3: CASSQYFTYNEQFF
V: TRBV4-1; J: TRBJ1-6; D: -; size: many; DNA: TGCGCCAGCAGCCAAGCTCTGGGACCCCTCCACTTT; CDR3: CASSQALGPLHF
V: TRBV30; J: TRBJ2-5; D: -; size: few; DNA: TGTGCCTGGAGCGGACGGAGTACCCAGTACTTC; CDR3: CAWSGRSTQYF
V: TRBV6-5; J: TRBJ2-3; D: TRBD1; size: -; DNA: TGTGCCAGCAGTACACAGGGGTTGGGGACAGATACGCAGTATTTT; CDR3: CASSTQGLGTDTQYF
V: TRBV20-1; J: TRBJ1-2; D: -; size: few; DNA: TGCAGTGCTAGAGATTGGGAGACTGCCAACTATGGCTACACCTTC; CDR3: CSARDWETANYGYTF
V: TRBV19; J: TRBJ1-5; D: TRBD1; size: -; DNA: TGTGCCAGTAGCAATACCCAGGGGGCAGGTAATCAGCCCCAGCATTTT; CDR3: CASSNTQGAGNQPQHF
V: TRBV7-9; J: TRBJ1-5; D: -; size: -; DNA: TGTGCCAGCAGCCGTATTGAGAATCAGCCCCAGCATTTT; CDR3: CASSRIENQPQHF
V: TRBV5-1; J: TRBJ2-2; D: -; size: -; DNA: TGCGCCAGCGGGAAGGATAGTGGGGAGCTGTTTTTT; CDR3: CASGKDSGELFF
V: TRBV5-1; J: TRBJ2-3; D: TRBD2; size: few; DNA: TGCGCCAGCAGTTACGGACTAGCTCGAGATACGCAGTATTTT; CDR3: CASSYGLARDTQYF
V: TRBV7-3; J: TRBJ2-2; D: -; size: few; DNA: TGTGCCAGCACGGCCGGCCTCGCAGACACCGGGGAGCTGTTTTTT; CDR3: CASTAGLADTGELFF
V: TRBV5-1; J: TRBJ1-2; D: -; size: -; DNA: TGCGCCAGCAGCTTGGAATCGGTCGTCTACACCTTC; CDR3: CASSLESVVYTF
V: TRBV2; J: TRBJ1-4; D: TRBD1; size: -; DNA: TGTGCCAGCAGGGACAGGGACGAAAAACTGTTTTTT; CDR3: CASRDRDEKLFF
V: TRBV10-2; J: TRBJ1-3; D: -; size: many; DNA: TGCGCCAGCTCAAACAGGGAACTGACTGGAAACACCATATATTTT; CDR3: CASSNRELTGNTIYF
V: TRBV21-1; J: TRBJ2-6; D: -; size: once; DNA: TGTGCCAGCAGCAACCCGACAGGGACCAACGTCCTGACTTTC; CDR3: CASSNPTGTNVLTF
V: TRBV19; J: TRBJ1-5; D: TRBD1; size: many; DNA: TGTGCCAGTAGTAGAGCGTCAGGGGGAAATCAGCCCCAGCATTTT; CDR3: CASSRASGGNQPQHF
V: TRBV19; J: TRBJ1-2; D: -; size: few; DNA: TGTGCCAGTAGTATAAAGGGTGGTGGCTACACCTTC; CDR3: CASSIKGGGYTF